This paragraph covers one TCR beta chain sequence. Its cognate antigen is unknown. The sample is drawn from a study of cytotoxic CD8 clonotypes in ibrutinib-treated CLL. Study at large: Mean yields were 255,043 productive templates and roughly 94,000 productive rearrangements per sample.

The sequencing depth, 1 in 200,000 to 1 in 1 million T cells, was the target. The assay was immunoSEQ multiplex PCR, and TCRdb's table has in-frame clones only and misses some. Among tens of thousands of clones listed, approximately 81% were seen once. Broader study findings: Samples from sustained-remission and progressing patients were taken at different times.

Germline loops: CDR1 SGHNT, CDR2 YYREEE (reference sequence). Trimming cost V 2 bases and J 2 bases, with 10 bases left between them. The CDR3 loop spans 14 amino acids. The V call is TRBV5-4, the J call TRBJ1-1; D gene unclear. Sequenced material: PBMCs, taken before ibrutinib treatment. The clonotype was recovered from a human donor with chronic lymphocytic leukemia. CDR3 sequence (DNA): TGTGCCAGCAGCTTCCGACCAAGAAACACTGAAGCTTTCTTT. Amino acid sequence: CASSFRPRNTEAFF.